Listed here is a single T cell receptor (beta chain). These data come from a study of T cell changes during pregnancy in multiple sclerosis. Assay used: immunoSEQ multiplex PCR; TCRdb lists only in-frame clones, some missing. Of over 100,000 clones listed, approximately 90% were seen once; the top ten hold less than 2%. Sample: peripheral blood, taken in the third trimester of pregnancy. This clonotype was sampled from a female donor with multiple sclerosis, enrolled in a pregnancy study.

The CDR3 here is CAISGDRVGVNTGELFF. The CDR3 bases are TGTGCCATCAGTGGGGATCGGGTAGGGGTAAACACCGGGGAGCTGTTTTTT. This chain links TRBV10-3 with TRBJ2-2; the D gene is possibly TRBD1 (5 bases). CDR1 is ENHRY, CDR2 SYGVKD, per germline. CDR3 length equals 17 residues. The V and J ends lost 4 bases and 2 bases respectively, with 17 bases between them.